The 26 T cell receptor beta chains in this list originate from one sample, sequenced in a study of beta chain features in type 1 diabetes. Study outcomes and limitations: Among all four CD4+ subsets, Type 1 diabetes patients had TCRB CDR3s that were moderately but significantly shorter.

These receptors' antigens are unknown. Sequenced material consisted of expressed TCRB transcripts (all of the isolated RNA was reverse transcribed). Sequenced by immunoSEQ multiplex PCR; TCRdb stores in-frame clones only, minus some. The repertoire holds some 250,000 clones, with about a tenth as singletons. The sequencing sample was made of naive CD4+ T cells from blood. The source of these receptors is a man aged 30 to 45 with type 1 diabetes.

This clone was counted a few times. V gene TRBV20-1 combines with J gene TRBJ2-7; D call uncertain. The length of the CDR3 is 11 residues. Germline CDR1 and CDR2: DFQATT and SNEGSKA (reference sequence). The V end was cut by 0 bases, the J end by 4 bases, with 4 bases between. The CDR3 loop is CSAREAYEQYF. In DNA, the CDR3 is TGCAGTGCTAGAGAAGCATACGAGCAGTACTTC.

This rearrangement joins TRBV6-6 to TRBJ1-5; no reliable D call. This CDR3 is 14 amino acids long. V shed 7 bases and J shed 5 bases, with 15 bases lying between them. CDR1 is MNHNY and CDR2 is SVGAGI in the germline V gene (reference sequence). CDR3 residues: CASKLRHLDQPQHF. The DNA for the CDR3 is TGTGCCAGCAAACTCCGACATCTTGATCAGCCCCAGCATTTT.

This clone has just a few counts. The chain joins TRBV7-9 to TRBJ1-4, with D perhaps matching TRBD1 (6 bases). Per the germline V gene, CDR1 is SEHNR and CDR2 is FQNEAQ (reference sequence). The CDR3 is made up of 16 amino acids. V lost 1 base, J lost 7 bases, and 16 bases lay in between. Here the CDR3 DNA reads TGTGCCAGCAGCTTAGAAGGAATAGGGGGACCTGAAAAACTGTTTTTT. Translated, it gives CASSLEGIGGPEKLFF.

The gene calls are TRBV7-3 and TRBJ2-2, with D perhaps TRBD1 (5 bases). From germline, CDR1 is SGHTA and CDR2 FQGTGA. V was trimmed by 4 bases and J by 5 bases, leaving 8 bases between them. This CDR3 is 13 amino acids long. The CDR3 is CASSWGSTGELFF. For the CDR3, the DNA is TGTGCCAGCAGCTGGGGCAGTACCGGGGAGCTGTTTTTT. The full variable domain, rest sourced from reference TRBV7-3 and TRBJ2-2, is GAGVSQTPSNKVTEKGKYVELRCDPISGHTALYWYRQSLGQGPEFLIYFQGTGAADDSGLPNDRFFAVRPEGSVSTLKIQRTERGDSAVYLCASSWGSTGELFFGEGSRLTVL.

The chain couples TRBV19 to TRBJ1-1; weak D call: TRBD1 (5 bases). Germline CDR1 LNHDA, CDR2 SQIVND (reference sequence). CDR3 length equals 14 residues. Trimming removed 7 bases at V and 1 base at J, with 13 bases between. CDR3 sequence reads: CASKGAYGNTEAFF. The CDR3 region has the DNA TGTGCCAGTAAAGGGGCGTACGGGAACACTGAAGCTTTCTTT. The full variable domain, with the rest looked up from reference TRBV19 and TRBJ1-1, is DGGITQSPKYLFRKEGQNVTLSCEQNLNHDAMYWYRQDPGQGLRLIYYSQIVNDFQKGDIAEGYSVSREKKESFPLTVTSAQKNPTAFYLCASKGAYGNTEAFFGQGTRLTVV.

This clone was seen a handful of times. V and J are TRBV5-1 and TRBJ2-7, with 10 bases matching TRBD2. Unmatched junction bases numbered 5, after V lost 0 bases and J lost 5 bases. Looked up from germline, CDR1 is SGHRS and CDR2 is YFSETQ. The CDR3 totals 15 residues. CDR3 sequence (DNA): TGCGCCAGCAGCTTGGCCGCTAGCGGGGGCCACGAGCAGTACTTC. Its translation is CASSLAASGGHEQYF.

CDR3 amino acids: CASSWTPSGGADEQFF. CDR3 nucleotide sequence: TGTGCCAGCAGTTGGACCCCTAGCGGGGGCGCAGATGAGCAGTTCTTC. The chain uses TRBV6-5 and TRBJ2-1; 10 bases are a match to TRBD2. Germline V gene lookup returns CDR1 MNHEY and CDR2 SVGAGI. The CDR3 contains 16 residues. J was trimmed by 8 bases and V by 4 bases; bases with no gene match: 11.

The gene calls are TRBV29-1 and TRBJ2-7; 7 bases are shared with TRBD2. CDR3 length: 8 residues. The ends lost 7 bases at V and 13 bases at J; junction bases unmatched: 4. CDR1 is SQVTM and CDR2 is ANQGSEA in the germline V gene. The DNA of the CDR3 is TGCAGCGCCGGGGAGGGTTACTTC. It specifies CSAGEGYF.

This sequence joins TRBV19 and TRBJ2-2; 7 positions agree with TRBD1. Germline V gene data show CDR1 as LNHDA and CDR2 as SQIVND (reference sequence). The CDR3 totals 15 residues. The trim removed 4 bases at V and 5 bases at J, leaving 7 bases unmatched. DNA for the CDR3: TGTGCCAGTAGTACCACAGGGGAGAGGACCGGGGAGCTGTTTTTT. Translated: CASSTTGERTGELFF.

The chain has TRBV29-1 and TRBJ1-3, with 7 nucleotides matching TRBD1. CDR1 and CDR2 from the germline V gene are SQVTM and ANQGSEA. V was clipped by 4 bases and J by 0 bases; unmatched bases: 9. This CDR3 is 16 amino acids long. The CDR3 DNA follows: TGCAGCGTTGGGTCTGGGGACAGTAGCTCTGGAAACACCATATATTTT. Protein sequence: CSVGSGDSSSGNTIYF.

This clone was counted a few times. The CDR3 loop is CASSLEGWYNSPLHF. DNA for the CDR3: TGTGCCAGCAGCTTAGAGGGCTGGTATAATTCACCCCTCCACTTT. The rearrangement uses TRBV7-3 and TRBJ1-6; D gene uncertain. The germline CDR1 and CDR2 sequences are SGHTA and FQGTGA. Trimming pared 2 bases from V and 4 bases from J, leaving 9 bases between. This CDR3 region has 15 residues.

This sequence joins TRBV5-4 and TRBJ2-2, with 11 bases that match TRBD2. The CDR3 has 17 residues. Trimming at V came to 2 bases and at J to 0 bases, leaving 3 bases not matched to a gene. Germline V gives CDR1 SGHNT, CDR2 YYREEE (reference sequence). The CDR3 bases are TGTGCCAGCAGCTTAGGTAGCGGGGGGGCGAACACCGGGGAGCTGTTTTTT. This translates into CASSLGSGGANTGELFF.

This clone came up a few times. V and J are TRBV7-6 and TRBJ1-2, with 7 positions matching TRBD1. Germline V gives CDR1 SGHVS, CDR2 FNYEAQ. The CDR3 consists of 13 residues. Trimming took 3 bases from V and 4 from J; bases not matched to a gene: 2. CDR3 nucleotides: TGTGCCAGCAGCTTTACAGGGGTCTATGGCTACACCTTC. This translates into CASSFTGVYGYTF.

The J gene is TRBJ1-2, the V gene TRBV7-3; TRBD1 matches 10 bases. The germline V gene encodes CDR1 SGHTA and CDR2 FQGTGA. The CDR3 length is 15 residues. With 5 bases clipped from V and 5 bases from J, the junction kept 8 bases outside the gene matches. DNA of the CDR3: TGTGCCAGCAGCCCTGGGACAGGGGATGAGTATGGCTACACCTTC. Protein sequence: CASSPGTGDEYGYTF. Combining the CDR3 with reference TRBV7-3 and TRBJ1-2 gives the whole variable domain GAGVSQTPSNKVTEKGKYVELRCDPISGHTALYWYRQSLGQGPEFLIYFQGTGAADDSGLPNDRFFAVRPEGSVSTLKIQRTERGDSAVYLCASSPGTGDEYGYTFGSGTRLTVV.

This chain connects TRBV29-1 to TRBJ1-3, with a possible D match to TRBD1 (5 bases). Germline V gene sequence: CDR1 SQVTM, CDR2 ANQGSEA. Trimming pared 6 bases from V and 14 bases from J, leaving 20 bases between. The CDR3 loop spans 12 amino acids. DNA of the CDR3: TGCAGCGTCGCGGAGGGGCACGACTACTTATATTTT. Its protein product is CSVAEGHDYLYF.

This clone was counted a single time. This sequence joins TRBV12-5 and TRBJ1-5, with TRBD1 identical over 7 bases. V was clipped by 7 bases and J by 6 bases; unmatched bases: 6. CDR1 is LGHNT, CDR2 FRNRAP, per germline. CDR3 length equals 13 residues. For the CDR3, the DNA is TGTGCTAGTGCGGCGCAGGGGGGTCAGCCCCAGCATTTT. Protein sequence: CASAAQGGQPQHF. The variable domain in full, completed from reference TRBV12-5 and TRBJ1-5, reads DARVTQTPRHKVTEMGQEVTMRCQPILGHNTVFWYRQTMMQGLELLAYFRNRAPLDDSGMPKDRFSAEMPDATLATLKIQPSEPRDSAVYFCASAAQGGQPQHFGDGTRLSIL.

The chain joins TRBV18 to TRBJ1-1; unclear D gene. V was pared by 1 base and J by 0 bases, with 6 bases between. This CDR3 is 14 amino acids long. Germline values: CDR1 KGHSH, CDR2 LQKENI. This chain's CDR3 is CASSPRAMNTEAFF. The CDR3 DNA reads as TGTGCCAGCTCACCACGAGCCATGAACACTGAAGCTTTCTTT.

This rearrangement joins TRBV18 to TRBJ1-6, with no clear D. The V gene lost 3 bases and the J gene lost 10 bases, with 13 bases spanning the gap. Germline values: CDR1 KGHSH, CDR2 LQKENI. CDR3 length: 14 amino acids. The CDR3 nucleotides are TGTGCCAGCTCACCGGTACGGGAACGATCACCCCTCCACTTT. It translates to CASSPVRERSPLHF.

In this sample, this clone turned up a few times. J is TRBJ2-7 and V is TRBV6-5; tentatively, D is TRBD1 (6 bases). The germline V gene encodes CDR1 MNHEY and CDR2 SVGAGI. The germline V and J ends were trimmed by 4 bases and 4 bases, with 14 bases remaining between them. The CDR3 has 14 residues. CDR3 sequence (DNA): TGTGCCAGCAGTTCGGCAGGGGCAACTTACGAGCAGTACTTC. Its protein product is CASSSAGATYEQYF.

This clone was detected only a few times. The chain links TRBV4-2 to TRBJ2-5; 8 bases align to TRBD2. The CDR3 length is 14 residues. V lost 2 bases to trimming and J lost 5 bases; unmatched junction nucleotides: 4. CDR1 is LGHNA, CDR2 YNFKEQ, per germline. The CDR3 DNA sequence: TGTGCCAGCAGCCAACGGGGGGGGTGGGAGACCCAGTACTTC. Translated: CASSQRGGWETQYF.

The chain joins TRBV5-4 to TRBJ1-2; 12 bases fit TRBD1. Germline V gives CDR1 SGHNT, CDR2 YYREEE (reference sequence). The CDR3 extends over 17 amino acids. V shed 4 bases, J shed 0 bases, and the junction held 7 bases outside the gene matches. The CDR3 spells CASSVGTGGPANYGYTF. CDR3 sequence (DNA): TGTGCCAGCAGCGTCGGGACAGGGGGCCCAGCTAACTATGGCTACACCTTC.

The V call is TRBV7-9, the J call TRBJ2-2, with TRBD1 as a possible D gene (6 bases). Trimming took 4 bases from V and 4 from J, leaving 13 bases between them. The germline V gene has CDR1 SEHNR and CDR2 FQNEAQ (reference sequence). The CDR3 is 15 amino acids. The CDR3 coding sequence is TGTGCCAGCAGCTCGACGGACAGTTCCACCGGGGAGCTGTTTTTT. Protein sequence: CASSSTDSSTGELFF.

This clone was seen a few times. The rearrangement joins TRBV29-1 to TRBJ2-1, with D unresolved. Germline V gives CDR1 SQVTM, CDR2 ANQGSEA. This CDR3 has 15 amino acids. Trimming left V 7 bases short and J 0 bases short, with 16 bases between. CDR3 DNA sequence: TGCAGCGCGAACGGTCCGGGTAGCTCCTACAATGAGCAGTTCTTC. This translates into CSANGPGSSYNEQFF.

This clone was seen more than once but under ten times. This rearrangement joins TRBV6-6 to TRBJ1-6; D not certain. Trimming stripped 5 bases from V and 11 bases from J, with 16 bases between. Germline V gene data show CDR1 as MNHNY and CDR2 as SVGAGI (reference sequence). The length of the CDR3 is 14 residues. The CDR3 bases are TGTGCCAGCAGTCAGGAGGGAGGATCGACACCCCTCCACTTT. Its translation is CASSQEGGSTPLHF.

This clone appeared a few times. This chain links TRBV29-1 with TRBJ2-7, with unresolved D. V lost 4 bases, J lost 2 bases, and 6 bases lay in between. The germline gives CDR1 SQVTM, CDR2 ANQGSEA. The CDR3 is 11 residues long. The CDR3 loop is CSVAAAYEQYF. In nucleotides, the CDR3 is TGCAGCGTTGCGGCGGCCTACGAGCAGTACTTC.

The chain is built from TRBV7-2 and TRBJ1-1; possibly TRBD1 for D (6 bases). CDR3 length equals 14 residues. CDR1 is SGHTA and CDR2 is FQGNSA in the germline V gene. V lost 5 bases and J lost 5, with 15 bases in between. The CDR3 reads CASSPQGIGTEAFF. The CDR3 nucleotides read TGTGCCAGCAGCCCGCAGGGGATCGGGACTGAAGCTTTCTTT. Based on the CDR3 plus reference TRBV7-2 and TRBJ1-1, the full variable domain is GAGVSQSPSNKVTEKGKDVELRCDPISGHTALYWYRQSLGQGLEFLIYFQGNSAPDKSGLPSDRFSAERTGGSVSTLTIQRTQQEDSAVYLCASSPQGIGTEAFFGQGTRLTVV.